Shown below are 15 T cell receptor beta chains from a single sample sequenced in a study of T-cell memory formation after mild COVID-19. Each CDR3 protein is one row after TCRdb ran MiXCR on the 5' RACE reads. Among roughly 240,000 distinct CDR3 sequences, 15% to 20% were seen once, and the ten largest hold roughly a fifth. Sequencing was carried out using PBMCs or a T cell subset sorted from them (not recorded which). The receptors here all came from a man in his late teens or twenties who had mild COVID-19 (a few samples of this study predate the infection). Cell type and time point are not known.

The CDR3 sequence: CASSQPLAAGTDTQYF. The CDR3 DNA is TGCGCCAGCAGCCAACCATTAGCGGCGGGGACAGATACGCAGTATTTT. The chain combines TRBV4-1 with TRBJ2-3; D may be TRBD2 (6 bases). The CDR3 extends over 16 amino acids. Trimming removed 2 bases at V and 3 bases at J, with 15 bases between. CDR1 MGHRA and CDR2 YSYEKL come from the germline V gene.

This clonotype has at least ten counts. The DNA for the CDR3 is TGTGCCAGCAGCTTACGCGCCGGGAACACTGAAGCTTTCTTT. Protein product: CASSLRAGNTEAFF. The chain links TRBV7-2 to TRBJ1-1; D is undetermined. The germline V gene has CDR1 SGHTA and CDR2 FQGNSA. With 2 bases removed from V and 1 base from J, the gap between germline ends came to 8 bases. The CDR3 contains 14 residues.

This clonotype was seen only a few times. V is TRBV7-3 and J is TRBJ2-2; D may match TRBD1 or TRBD2 (7 bases each). V shed 2 bases and J shed 2 bases, with 12 bases lying between them. The CDR3 runs to 16 residues. CDR1 SGHTA and CDR2 FQGTGA come from the germline V gene. CDR3 DNA sequence: TGTGCCAGCAGCTTACAGGGGGGGCCTAACACCGGGGAGCTGTTTTTT. Residues: CASSLQGGPNTGELFF.

Many counts were recorded for this clonotype. The chain combines TRBV20-1 with TRBJ2-2, with unresolved D. Trimming took off 1 base at V and 0 bases at J, with 12 bases between the two ends. Germline V gene data show CDR1 as DFQATT and CDR2 as SNEGSKA (reference sequence). The CDR3 runs 16 residues. The CDR3 coding sequence is TGCAGTGCTAGAGGAAATACTCGGTCGAACACCGGGGAGCTGTTTTTT. Translated, it gives CSARGNTRSNTGELFF.

This clonotype has only a few counts. This chain connects TRBV19 to TRBJ1-5; D possibly corresponds to TRBD1 (5 bases). The V end lost 11 bases, the J end lost 4 bases, and 18 bases lay between the germline ends. The CDR3 consists of 14 residues. Germline CDR1 is LNHDA and CDR2 is SQIVND (reference sequence). Written as DNA, the CDR3 is TGTGCCGTCGGGGGGGTCGGGGGGAATCAGCCCCAGCATTTT. Its protein product is CAVGGVGGNQPQHF.

This clonotype showed up just a few times. The chain couples TRBV10-2 to TRBJ2-7; 7 positions agree with TRBD2. With V trimmed by 8 bases and J by 3 bases, 7 bases remained unmatched. The CDR3 is 13 residues long. CDR1 is WSHSY, CDR2 SAAADI, per germline. The DNA of the CDR3 is TGCGCCAGCGGGAGGGTGTCCCTCTACGAGCAGTACTTC. This gives the protein CASGRVSLYEQYF.

This clonotype was recorded a few times. The chain couples TRBV6-5 to TRBJ1-4, with TRBD1 matching over 9 bases. V lost 6 bases and J lost 11; bases outside the gene matches: 13. This CDR3 spans 15 amino acids. Per the germline V gene, CDR1 is MNHEY and CDR2 is SVGAGI. The CDR3 reads CASSLAGTGSGKLFF. DNA of the CDR3: TGTGCCAGCAGCCTCGCGGGGACAGGGTCCGGTAAACTGTTTTTT.

This clonotype was seen a handful of times. The genes are TRBV29-1 and TRBJ1-1, with D maybe TRBD1 (5 bases). The CDR3 loop spans 13 amino acids. Trimming pared 0 bases from V and 11 bases from J, leaving 16 bases between. Germline V gives CDR1 SQVTM, CDR2 ANQGSEA. The CDR3 sequence: CSVEDPGPLEAFF. The CDR3 region has the DNA TGCAGCGTTGAAGATCCAGGGCCGCTTGAGGCTTTCTTT. Drawing the rest from reference TRBV29-1 and TRBJ1-1, the complete variable domain is SAVISQKPSRDICQRGTSLTIQCQVDSQVTMMFWYRQQPGQSLTLIATANQGSEATYESGFVIDKFPISRPNLTFSTLTVSNMSPEDSSIYLCSVEDPGPLEAFFGQGTRLTVV.

The genes are TRBV4-3 and TRBJ2-2, with TRBD2 as a possible D gene (5 bases). Trimming removed 0 bases from V and 7 bases from J, with 9 bases in between. The CDR3 runs to 14 residues. Germline values: CDR1 LGHNA, CDR2 YSLEER. CDR3 protein: CASSQDSRGGELFF. The CDR3 coding sequence is TGCGCCAGCAGCCAAGATTCCCGGGGCGGGGAGCTGTTTTTT.

The V gene is TRBV20-1, the J gene TRBJ1-1; maybe TRBD1 (6 bases). V dropped 5 bases and J dropped 0 bases, with 10 bases sitting between them. The CDR3 is made up of 13 amino acids. CDR1 and CDR2 from the germline V gene are DFQATT and SNEGSKA (reference sequence). CDR3 amino acids: CSAEDSLNTEAFF. CDR3 nucleotide sequence: TGCAGTGCTGAGGACAGCTTGAACACTGAAGCTTTCTTT.

The rearrangement links TRBV5-4 to TRBJ2-7, with 7 bases that match TRBD2. The germline gives CDR1 SGHNT, CDR2 YYREEE (reference sequence). The V segment lost 6 bases and the J segment 6 bases; nucleotides outside the gene matches: 3. The CDR3 extends over 11 amino acids. CDR3 DNA sequence: TGTGCCAGCAAATCGGGGGGCGAGCAGTACGTC. This translates into CASKSGGEQYV.

In its sample, this clonotype was seen many times. One junction end disagrees with the germline gene, perhaps due to a read error. The chain combines TRBV7-9 with TRBJ1-3; D ambiguous. The CDR3 loop spans 14 amino acids. Germline loops: CDR1 SEHNR, CDR2 FQNEAQ (reference sequence). CDR3 amino acids: CASSLAGSGNTIYF. The CDR3 DNA follows: TGCGCCAGCAGCTTGGCCGGGTCGGGAAACACCATATATTTT.

This chain links TRBV27 with TRBJ1-5, with D perhaps TRBD1 (5 bases). Trimming stripped 3 bases from V and 7 bases from J, with 10 bases between. This CDR3 contains 13 residues. In germline, CDR1 is MNHEY, CDR2 SMNVEV (reference sequence). CDR3 in amino acids: CASSFQGPQPQHF. CDR3 coding DNA: TGTGCCAGCAGTTTTCAGGGCCCCCAGCCCCAGCATTTT.

The table lists this clonotype with a few counts. This rearrangement joins TRBV2 to TRBJ2-1, with D possibly being TRBD1 (6 bases). V lost 7 bases, J lost 6 bases, and 16 bases lay in between. The CDR3 is 14 residues long. Germline V gene lookup returns CDR1 SNHLY and CDR2 FYNNEI. This CDR3 reads CASNDQGKFNEQFF. The CDR3 bases are TGTGCCAGCAACGACCAGGGGAAGTTCAATGAGCAGTTCTTC.

This chain joins TRBV7-2 and TRBJ1-1; no definite D call. The V end was cut by 3 bases, the J end by 3 bases, with 5 bases between. Germline V gene sequence: CDR1 SGHTA, CDR2 FQGNSA. The CDR3 length is 12 residues. Here the CDR3 reads CASSFRDTEAFF. The CDR3 coding sequence is TGTGCCAGCAGCTTTAGGGACACTGAAGCTTTCTTT.